The 29 T cell receptor beta chains below come from one sample, sequenced in a study of shared clonotypes between healthy human individuals. Data came from immunoSEQ multiplex PCR; TCRdb stores just in-frame clones and leaves some out. Of 2.3 million or so clones listed, over 90% are singletons. Sequencing was done on a sample of naive CD4+ T cells from PBMCs. Subset given: CD45RA+ positively selected. The receptors come from a man aged 18-30 years in good health. Some clones in this sample may be carry-over from other donors' samples.

The V and J genes are TRBV18 and TRBJ2-1, with TRBD2 as a possible D gene (5 bases). V was pared by 0 bases and J by 9 bases, with 12 bases between. The V gene's germline CDR1 is KGHSH and CDR2 LQKENI. The CDR3 totals 14 residues. The CDR3 sequence is CASSPPTRVGEQFF. As DNA, the CDR3 is TGTGCCAGCTCACCACCCACTAGGGTTGGTGAGCAGTTCTTC.

This clone has just a few counts. This chain connects TRBV14 to TRBJ1-4; unclear D gene. This CDR3 contains 13 residues. The germline gives CDR1 SGHDN, CDR2 FVKESK. The V end lost 5 bases, the J end lost 6 bases, and 10 bases lay between the germline ends. The CDR3 DNA reads as TGTGCCAGCAGCACAATAAACGATGAAAAACTGTTTTTT. Amino acids: CASSTINDEKLFF.

The chain employs TRBV5-1 and TRBJ2-7; possibly TRBD1 for D (5 bases). There are 16 residues in the CDR3. Germline V lookup: CDR1 SGHRS, CDR2 YFSETQ. V was trimmed by 4 bases and J by 6 bases, leaving 23 bases between them. The DNA of the CDR3 is TGCGCCAGCAGCAAAAGAAGTCCAGGGTTTAGCAGCGAGCAGTACTTC. Translated, it gives CASSKRSPGFSSEQYF. Full variable domain (outside the CDR3, taken from reference TRBV5-1 and TRBJ2-7): KAGVTQTPRYLIKTRGQQVTLSCSPISGHRSVSWYQQTPGQGLQFLFEYFSETQRNKGNFPGRFSGRQFSNSRSEMNVSTLELGDSALYLCASSKRSPGFSSEQYFGPGTRLTVT.

The V and J genes are TRBV4-2 and TRBJ1-5; no definite D call. Deletions cut 0 bases from V and 2 bases from J, with 2 bases between. The germline V gene has CDR1 LGHNA and CDR2 YNFKEQ. This CDR3 is 13 amino acids long. The DNA of the CDR3 is TGTGCCAGCAGCCAAGAGCGCAATCAGCCCCAGCATTTT. Its protein product is CASSQERNQPQHF.

Of note for this clone: This same CDR3 is encoded by further DNA sequences in the sample. This rearrangement joins TRBV20-1 to TRBJ2-7; no firm D call. Germline CDR1 is DFQATT and CDR2 is SNEGSKA (reference sequence). V was shortened by 3 bases and J by 5 bases, with 8 bases between the two germline ends. The CDR3 is 11 residues long. In DNA, the CDR3 is TGCAGTGCTAGTCGCTTGAACGAGCAGTACTTC. This translates into CSASRLNEQYF.

This clone came up a few times. V is TRBV18 and J is TRBJ1-2; TRBD1 might be the D (5 bases). The germline CDR1 and CDR2 sequences are KGHSH and LQKENI. V was clipped by 3 bases and J by 8 bases, with 13 bases between them. The length of the CDR3 is 13 residues. The DNA for the CDR3 is TGTGCCAGCTCACCGACTCAGGGATGGGGCTACACCTTC. It encodes CASSPTQGWGYTF.

This clone was detected once. The V gene is TRBV6-6, the J gene TRBJ2-5; 11 bases are shared with TRBD1. CDR1 is MNHNY and CDR2 is SVGAGI in the germline V gene (reference sequence). V lost 5 bases, J lost 9 bases, and 11 bases stayed unmatched. The CDR3 contains 15 residues. CDR3 in amino acids: CASSHENPDRGPQYF. CDR3 nucleotides: TGTGCCAGCAGTCACGAAAACCCGGACAGGGGGCCCCAGTACTTC.

The chain has TRBV21-1 and TRBJ1-2; the listed D gene, TRBD1, was not tested against the DNA. TRBV21-1 is recorded as a pseudogene. This CDR3 has 17 amino acids. The CDR3 reads CASSKAEQDRGRLGYTF. Here the CDR3 DNA reads TGTGCCAGCAGCAAAGCAGAACAGGACAGGGGGCGCTTGGGCTACACCTTC.

This chain uses TRBV5-1 with TRBJ2-1; 8 nucleotides line up with TRBD2. CDR3 length: 16 residues. Germline lookup yields CDR1 SGHRS and CDR2 YFSETQ. The V and J ends lost 4 bases and 0 bases, in that order; junction bases with no gene match: 6. The chain's CDR3 is CASSTTSGVSYNEQFF. The CDR3 DNA reads as TGCGCCAGCAGCACAACTAGCGGAGTCTCCTACAATGAGCAGTTCTTC.

The chain carries TRBV11-1 and TRBJ2-3, with TRBD2 matching over 7 bases. The CDR3 spans 17 residues. Germline CDR1 reads SGHAT; CDR2 reads FQDESV (reference sequence). V shed 1 base, J shed 2 bases, and the junction held 9 bases outside the gene matches. The CDR3: CASSLEGASGVTDTQYF. In DNA form, the CDR3 reads TGTGCCAGCAGCTTAGAGGGAGCTAGCGGCGTCACAGATACGCAGTATTTT.

V is TRBV9 and J is TRBJ1-2; D may be TRBD1 (5 bases). The CDR3 spans 15 residues. Germline V gene data show CDR1 as SGDLS and CDR2 as YYNGEE. V gave up 0 bases and J gave up 6 bases, with 15 bases separating them. The CDR3 DNA sequence: TGTGCCAGCAGCGTAGTGCCCTGGGGGAGGGATGGCTACACCTTC. It is translated as CASSVVPWGRDGYTF.

This chain connects TRBV6-1 to TRBJ1-5; D is possibly TRBD1 (6 bases). This CDR3 contains 15 residues. CDR1 and CDR2 from the germline V gene are MNHNS and SASEGT. V was pared by 4 bases and J by 5 bases, with 15 bases between. In DNA, the CDR3 is TGTGCCAGCAGTGGAACAGGGAGAGGAGATCAGCCCCAGCATTTT. Protein sequence: CASSGTGRGDQPQHF.

This chain links TRBV7-8 with TRBJ1-2; D is unclear. Trimming removed 5 bases from V and 8 bases from J, with 12 bases in between. The CDR3 runs to 12 residues. Per the germline V gene, CDR1 is SGHVS and CDR2 is FQNEAQ. This CDR3 is CASSPRGYGYTF. The CDR3 DNA sequence: TGTGCCAGCAGCCCCAGAGGTTACGGCTACACCTTC.

As regards this clone: The same CDR3 can be traced to other DNA sequences in this sample. The genes are TRBV7-3 and TRBJ2-2; TRBD1 agrees at 7 bases. J gave up 1 base and V 5 bases, and 1 base lay outside the gene matches. Per germline, CDR1 SGHTA and CDR2 FQGTGA. This CDR3 is built from 14 residues. DNA for the CDR3: TGTGCCAGCAGCCGGACAGGGAACACCGGGGAGCTGTTTTTT. Protein product: CASSRTGNTGELFF. Together with reference TRBV7-3 and TRBJ2-2, the CDR3 gives the full variable domain: GAGVSQTPSNKVTEKGKYVELRCDPISGHTALYWYRQSLGQGPEFLIYFQGTGAADDSGLPNDRFFAVRPEGSVSTLKIQRTERGDSAVYLCASSRTGNTGELFFGEGSRLTVL.

CDR3 sequence (DNA): TGCGCCAGCAGCTTGCTCCGACAGCCTCAAGAGACCCAGTACTTC. This codes for CASSLLRQPQETQYF. The chain is built from TRBV5-1 and TRBJ2-5; possibly TRBD1 for D (5 bases). Per the germline V gene, CDR1 is SGHRS and CDR2 is YFSETQ. The CDR3 is 15 amino acids. V lost 1 base, J lost 2 bases, and 12 bases lay in between. Full variable domain (remainder filled in from reference TRBV5-1 and TRBJ2-5): KAGVTQTPRYLIKTRGQQVTLSCSPISGHRSVSWYQQTPGQGLQFLFEYFSETQRNKGNFPGRFSGRQFSNSRSEMNVSTLELGDSALYLCASSLLRQPQETQYFGPGTRLLVL.

This chain uses TRBV5-4 with TRBJ1-2; D is uncertain. The CDR3 is made up of 16 amino acids. The germline V gene has CDR1 SGHNT and CDR2 YYREEE (reference sequence). V was clipped by 2 bases and J by 0 bases, with 14 bases between them. The CDR3 nucleotides are TGTGCCAGCAGCTTCCCTCAAGTAGGCTCTAACTATGGCTACACCTTC. Translation gives CASSFPQVGSNYGYTF.

This clone was picked up one time. The chain has TRBV7-9 and TRBJ2-7; D possibly uses TRBD1 or TRBD2 (6 bases each). Trimming removed 1 base from V and 5 bases from J, with 15 bases in between. CDR3 length: 15 amino acids. The germline gives CDR1 SEHNR, CDR2 FQNEAQ (reference sequence). The CDR3 nucleotides read TGTGCCAGCAGCTTAGTTTCGGGGGCTGGAGACGAGCAGTACTTC. Translated: CASSLVSGAGDEQYF.

V and J are TRBV5-4 and TRBJ2-7; no firm D call. The ends were cut back, 1 base at V and 0 bases at J, with 11 bases in the middle. This CDR3 region has 15 residues. CDR1 SGHNT and CDR2 YYREEE come from the germline V gene (reference sequence). The CDR3 is CASSLRLPSSYEQYF. The DNA for the CDR3 is TGTGCCAGCAGCTTGCGACTCCCGAGCTCCTACGAGCAGTACTTC.

The chain couples TRBV6-6 to TRBJ2-3, with D perhaps being TRBD1 or TRBD2 (7 bases each). The CDR3 has 16 amino acids. Per the germline V gene, CDR1 is MNHNY and CDR2 is SVGAGI (reference sequence). V lost 6 bases and J lost 1, with 17 bases in between. The CDR3 DNA is TGTGCCAGCAGACCCAGGGGGGGACTGGGCACAGATACGCAGTATTTT. This sequence encodes CASRPRGGLGTDTQYF.

The sample holds one count of this clone. This sequence joins TRBV5-6 and TRBJ2-5, with TRBD2 matching over 7 bases. CDR1 is SGHDT, CDR2 YYEEEE, per germline. The CDR3 loop spans 18 amino acids. V was clipped by 3 bases and J by 5 bases; unmatched bases: 19. CDR3 amino acids: CASSSIITGPPAGETQYF. Written as DNA, the CDR3 is TGTGCCAGCAGCTCGATTATAACCGGCCCCCCAGCGGGGGAGACCCAGTACTTC.

The chain has TRBV6-1 and TRBJ2-7; D is unresolved. This CDR3 comprises 13 residues. The V and J ends lost 6 bases and 3 bases respectively, with 12 bases between them. Germline CDR1 and CDR2: MNHNS and SASEGT. The CDR3: CASRGLGFYEQYF. The DNA of the CDR3 is TGTGCCAGCAGGGGTTTAGGGTTCTACGAGCAGTACTTC.

The sample holds one count of this clone. The V call is TRBV27, the J call TRBJ2-7; 8 positions match TRBD2. CDR1 and CDR2 (germline): MNHEY, SMNVEV (reference sequence). V was clipped by 2 bases and J by 5 bases; unmatched bases: 5. This CDR3 has 14 amino acids. Here the CDR3 DNA reads TGTGCCAGCAGTTTAACGGCGGGAGGCAACGAGCAGTACTTC. Translation: CASSLTAGGNEQYF.

Of note for this clone: The sample carries other DNA sequences with the same CDR3. The chain links TRBV29-1 to TRBJ1-2; D is undetermined. CDR1 and CDR2 from the germline V gene are SQVTM and ANQGSEA. The V and J ends lost 5 bases and 4 bases respectively, with 8 bases between them. The CDR3 is 11 amino acids. The CDR3 DNA reads as TGCAGCGTTAGGACGGGCTATGGCTACACCTTC. The encoded protein is CSVRTGYGYTF.

This chain connects TRBV7-9 to TRBJ2-5, with TRBD2 matching 9 bases. There are 18 residues in the CDR3. The trim removed 5 bases at V and 3 bases at J, leaving 16 bases unmatched. Germline lookup yields CDR1 SEHNR and CDR2 FQNEAQ (reference sequence). The DNA for the CDR3 is TGTGCCAGCAGCCCCGGTTTAGCGGGAGCTTGGGGGGAAGAGACCCAGTACTTC. Residues: CASSPGLAGAWGEETQYF. Full variable domain (missing parts from reference TRBV7-9 and TRBJ2-5): DTGVSQNPRHKITKRGQNVTFRCDPISEHNRLYWYRQTLGQGPEFLTYFQNEAQLEKSRLLSDRFSAERPKGSFSTLEIQRTEQGDSAMYLCASSPGLAGAWGEETQYFGPGTRLLVL.

The chain combines TRBV7-2 with TRBJ1-2; TRBD1 matches 12 bases. After removal of 10 bases from V and 8 bases from J, the junction contained 17 bases not matched to a gene. The CDR3 is 16 residues long. Germline CDR1 is SGHTA and CDR2 is FQGNSA. The CDR3 loop reads CAIAQTGTGGADGYTF. DNA of the CDR3: TGTGCCATTGCGCAAACCGGGACAGGGGGCGCCGACGGCTACACCTTC.

Worth noting for this clone: A clone one base away is much larger, so this may be a read error. This chain connects TRBV7-9 to TRBJ2-1; D might be TRBD1 or TRBD2, each matching 5 bases. Looked up from germline, CDR1 is SEHNR and CDR2 is FQNEAQ (reference sequence). CDR3 length equals 14 residues. Trimming left V 1 base short and J 3 bases short, with 7 bases between. The DNA of the CDR3 is TGTGCCAGCAGCTTAGGGGACGGCTACAATGAGCAGTTCTTC. Its translation is CASSLGDGYNEQFF.

This clone occurred once. The chain joins TRBV6-5 to TRBJ2-3; perhaps D is TRBD1 or TRBD2 (6 bases each). Trimming removed 6 bases from V and 3 bases from J, with 13 bases in between. This CDR3 has 14 residues. The V gene's germline CDR1 is MNHEY and CDR2 SVGAGI. The CDR3 loop reads CASRSGGGTDTQYF. CDR3 bases: TGTGCCAGCAGGTCCGGGGGCGGTACAGATACGCAGTATTTT.

In its sample, this clone was seen once. This rearrangement joins TRBV7-2 to TRBJ2-3; the D gene is possibly TRBD1 (5 bases). The CDR3 runs 15 residues. The germline V gene has CDR1 SGHTA and CDR2 FQGNSA. V lost 5 bases, J lost 2 bases, and 14 bases lay in between. The CDR3: CASSPVQGFTDTQYF. As DNA, the CDR3 is TGTGCCAGCAGCCCCGTTCAGGGCTTCACAGATACGCAGTATTTT.

The V gene is TRBV11-1, the J gene TRBJ2-7, with D perhaps TRBD1 or TRBD2 (6 bases each). The CDR3 length is 13 residues. In germline, CDR1 is SGHAT, CDR2 FQDESV (reference sequence). Trimming took 6 bases from V and 2 from J, leaving 11 bases between them. The CDR3 here is CASRGGGTYEQYF. CDR3 DNA sequence: TGTGCCAGCAGAGGGGGAGGAACCTACGAGCAGTACTTC.